This TCR beta chain was retrieved from a study of regulatory and conventional T cells in RAG deficiency. Findings of the study overall: Omenn syndrome and CID/AS patients had approximately 100-fold fewer unique Treg TCR beta sequences, versus about 10-fold elsewhere. Omenn patients showed >75% Treg-Tconv overlap and shorter CDR3 lengths.

Germline V CDR1 and CDR2: SGHVS, FQNEAQ. V lost 10 bases and J 4 bases, leaving 7 bases between the germline ends. This CDR3 spans 11 amino acids. Data came from immunoSEQ multiplex PCR; TCRdb stores just in-frame clones and leaves some out. The sample holds 25,000 to 35,000 clones, about 90% seen once. As for this clone: The target antigen is unknown.

The sample was also linked to a second study, of regulatory T cells. That work states: Primers: 52 TRBV forward and 13 TRBJ reverse. Skewed V and J usage and few unique V-J pairs marked patient repertoires, most in Tregs.

This clonotype was sampled from a human donor in good health. V gene TRBV7-8 combines with J gene TRBJ1-4, with D tentatively TRBD1 (5 bases). Sequencing input: CD8+ T cells sorted from blood. The CDR3 nucleotides are TGTGCCACAGACAGTAATGAAAAACTGTTTTTT. It translates to CATDSNEKLFF.